One and the same sample provided the 17 T cell receptor beta chains below, sequenced in a study of cytomegalovirus exposure and HLA in healthy donors. 13 Jbeta primers and 60 Vbeta primers were used for the PCR. Data came from immunoSEQ multiplex PCR; TCRdb stores just in-frame clones and leaves some out. The sample yields fewer than 200,000 clones, roughly 88% seen once. Sequenced sample: PBMCs. These TCRs come from a girl aged 2-10 years in good health and CMV-seropositive.

This clone appeared a few times. The genes are TRBV14 and TRBJ1-1; 8 bases align to TRBD1. This CDR3 has 15 amino acids. Germline CDR1 SGHDN, CDR2 FVKESK. J gave up 4 bases and V 3 bases, and 7 bases lay outside the gene matches. CDR3 sequence: CASSQEKDRATEAFF. The CDR3 nucleotides read TGTGCCAGCAGCCAGGAAAAGGACAGGGCCACTGAAGCTTTCTTT.

The chain uses TRBV27 and TRBJ2-2; 11 positions match TRBD2. The germline V gene has CDR1 MNHEY and CDR2 SMNVEV (reference sequence). The V gene end was trimmed by 6 bases and the J gene end by 4 bases; junction bases not matched to a gene: 13. This CDR3 region has 18 residues. The CDR3 sequence is CASRKLAGDLDGTGELFF. CDR3 in DNA: TGTGCCAGCAGAAAACTAGCGGGAGATCTCGACGGCACCGGGGAGCTGTTTTTT.

In this sample, this clone turned up once. The CDR3 nucleotides read TGCGCCAGCAGCTTGGAGGGGCCGGATGGCTACACCTTC. This sequence encodes CASSLEGPDGYTF. The V and J genes are TRBV5-1 and TRBJ1-2; perhaps TRBD1 as D (5 bases). This CDR3 contains 13 residues. Germline CDR1 is SGHRS and CDR2 is YFSETQ. Trimming took 0 bases from V and 6 from J, leaving 9 bases between them.

The CDR3 protein is CASSIRSWTGTSEELFF. For the CDR3, the DNA is TGTGCCAGCAGCATTCGCAGTTGGACAGGGACGTCGGAGGAGCTGTTTTTT. The rearrangement uses TRBV7-8 and TRBJ2-2; 8 nucleotides line up with TRBD1. Looked up from germline, CDR1 is SGHVS and CDR2 is FQNEAQ. This CDR3 spans 17 amino acids. V shed 5 bases and J 10 bases; nucleotides not matched to a gene: 18.

The genes are TRBV2 and TRBJ1-2, with 7 bases aligning to TRBD1. CDR1 SNHLY and CDR2 FYNNEI come from the germline V gene. Losses at the gene ends were 6 bases for V and 3 bases for J; bases not matched to a gene: 7. The CDR3 sequence is 14 residues long. CDR3 amino acids: CASSGDSPHYGYTF. The CDR3 coding sequence is TGTGCCAGCAGCGGGGACAGCCCACACTATGGCTACACCTTC.

This clone was counted once. This chain joins TRBV15 and TRBJ2-5; the D gene is possibly TRBD1 (6 bases). Gene TRBJ2-7 matches the end of the DNA better, so the J call may be wrong. There are 13 residues in the CDR3. In germline, CDR1 is LNHNV, CDR2 YYDKDF (reference sequence). In DNA, the CDR3 is TGTGCCACCAGCAACAGGGTGGATTACGAGCAGTACTTC. Encoded protein: CATSNRVDYEQYF.

The chain joins TRBV9 to TRBJ2-1, with 12 bases identical to TRBD1. The V gene's germline CDR1 is SGDLS and CDR2 YYNGEE. CDR3 length: 15 amino acids. The V segment lost 3 bases and the J segment 8 bases; nucleotides outside the gene matches: 6. The CDR3 spells CASSDRDRGLYEQFF. As DNA, the CDR3 is TGTGCCAGCAGCGACCGGGACAGGGGGCTTTATGAGCAGTTCTTC.

This clone was counted a single time. The rearrangement links TRBV2 to TRBJ1-2; 7 bases fit TRBD1. The CDR3 has 13 amino acids. Germline loops: CDR1 SNHLY, CDR2 FYNNEI. V lost 7 bases and J lost 4; bases outside the gene matches: 6. CDR3 region: CASIQGEIYGYTF. CDR3 coding DNA: TGTGCCAGCATTCAGGGGGAGATCTATGGCTACACCTTC. The full variable domain, rest sourced from reference TRBV2 and TRBJ1-2, is EPEVTQTPSHQVTQMGQEVILRCVPISNHLYFYWYRQILGQKVEFLVSFYNNEISEKSEIFDDQFSVERPDGSNFTLKIRSTKLEDSAMYFCASIQGEIYGYTFGSGTRLTVV.

The J gene is TRBJ2-1, the V gene TRBV9, with D possibly being TRBD1 (7 bases). The germline gives CDR1 SGDLS, CDR2 YYNGEE. With 7 bases removed from V and 10 bases from J, the gap between germline ends came to 21 bases. This CDR3 comprises 14 residues. The CDR3 DNA is TGTGCCAGCGGAGGGACAGCCGATTTGGGAGAGCAGTTCTTC. It encodes CASGGTADLGEQFF. Variable domain in full (rest from reference TRBV9 and TRBJ2-1): DSGVTQTPKHLITATGQRVTLRCSPRSGDLSVYWYQQSLDQGLQFLIQYYNGEERAKGNILERFSAQQFPDLHSELNLSSLELGDSALYFCASGGTADLGEQFFGPGTRLTVL.

The rearrangement joins TRBV6-1 to TRBJ1-5, with D possibly TRBD1 on 5 matching bases. CDR1 and CDR2 from the germline V gene are MNHNS and SASEGT. The V end was cut by 3 bases, the J end by 4 bases, with 7 bases between. The CDR3 runs 13 residues. The CDR3 DNA sequence: TGTGCCAGCAGTGATCGACAGAATCAGCCCCAGCATTTT. Encoded protein: CASSDRQNQPQHF.

This sequence joins TRBV4-2 and TRBJ2-4, with TRBD2 identical over 11 bases. This CDR3 comprises 18 residues. Trimming cost V 0 bases and J 7 bases; bases outside gene matches: 11. The V gene's germline CDR1 is LGHNA and CDR2 YNFKEQ. The chain's CDR3 is CASSQDGLGLAGDNIQYF. The CDR3 DNA sequence: TGTGCCAGCAGCCAAGATGGTTTAGGACTAGCGGGTGACAACATTCAGTACTTC.

CDR3 sequence (DNA): TGCGCCAGCAGTCAACCCTTTAAACAGGGTAGCGGCTACACCTTC. The encoded protein is CASSQPFKQGSGYTF. The J gene is TRBJ1-2, the V gene TRBV23-1; TRBD1 is a possible D gene (6 bases). TRBV23-1 is an open reading frame, and its role is uncertain. There are 15 residues in the CDR3. Deletions cut 2 bases from V and 8 bases from J, with 18 bases between.

CDR3 sequence reads: CASSLVSSGRTDTQYF. The CDR3, as DNA: TGCGCCAGCAGCTTAGTCAGTAGCGGGAGAACAGATACGCAGTATTTT. The rearrangement uses TRBV5-1 and TRBJ2-3; TRBD2 matches at 9 bases. Trimming cost V 2 bases and J 3 bases; bases outside gene matches: 7. Germline lookup yields CDR1 SGHRS and CDR2 YFSETQ. CDR3 length equals 16 residues.

The V gene is TRBV25-1, the J gene TRBJ1-2; D possibly corresponds to TRBD1 (6 bases). Trimming stripped 3 bases from V and 4 bases from J, with 9 bases between. The CDR3 spans 13 residues. CDR1 and CDR2 from the germline V gene are MGHDK and SYGVNS. The CDR3 reads CASSEGGAYGYTF. In DNA form, the CDR3 reads TGTGCCAGCAGTGAGGGGGGGGCCTATGGCTACACCTTC.

The chain joins TRBV29-1 to TRBJ2-1, with 9 bases identical to TRBD1. The CDR3 has 18 amino acids. CDR1 is SQVTM and CDR2 is ANQGSEA in the germline V gene. V shed 3 bases and J 0 bases; nucleotides not matched to a gene: 12. This CDR3 is CSVDGFGPDRGSYNEQFF. The CDR3, as DNA: TGCAGCGTTGACGGGTTTGGCCCGGACAGGGGCTCCTACAATGAGCAGTTCTTC.

The CDR3 nucleotides are TGTGCCACCAGCAGAGGGGTCGGGGAGAATCAGCCCCAGCATTTT. Residues: CATSRGVGENQPQHF. The gene calls are TRBV15 and TRBJ1-5; no reliable D call. The V and J ends lost 1 base and 4 bases respectively, with 11 bases between them. Germline CDR1 and CDR2: LNHNV and YYDKDF (reference sequence). The CDR3 length is 15 residues.

The chain uses TRBV5-1 and TRBJ1-2; 8 bases map to TRBD1. CDR3 length: 16 amino acids. J was trimmed by 1 base and V by 1 base; bases with no gene match: 6. Germline V gene data show CDR1 as SGHRS and CDR2 as YFSETQ. The CDR3 DNA reads TGCGCCAGCAGCTTGAACAGGGGGACCAATAACTATGGCTACACCTTC. This translates into CASSLNRGTNNYGYTF.